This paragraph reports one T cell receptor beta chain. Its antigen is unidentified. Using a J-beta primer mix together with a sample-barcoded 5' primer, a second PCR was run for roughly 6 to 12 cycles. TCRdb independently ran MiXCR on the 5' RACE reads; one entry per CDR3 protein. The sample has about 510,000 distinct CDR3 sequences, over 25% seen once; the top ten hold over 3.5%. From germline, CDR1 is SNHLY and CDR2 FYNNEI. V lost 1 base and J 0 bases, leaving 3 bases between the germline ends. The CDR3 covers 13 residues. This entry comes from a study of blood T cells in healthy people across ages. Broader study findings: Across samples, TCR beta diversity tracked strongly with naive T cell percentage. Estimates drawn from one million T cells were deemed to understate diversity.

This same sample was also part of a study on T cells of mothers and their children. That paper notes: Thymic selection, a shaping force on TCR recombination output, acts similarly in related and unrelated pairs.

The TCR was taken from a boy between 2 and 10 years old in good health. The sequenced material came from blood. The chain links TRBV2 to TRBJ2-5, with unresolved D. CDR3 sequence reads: CASSEEYQETQYF. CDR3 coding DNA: TGTGCCAGCAGTGAAGAATACCAAGAGACCCAGTACTTC.